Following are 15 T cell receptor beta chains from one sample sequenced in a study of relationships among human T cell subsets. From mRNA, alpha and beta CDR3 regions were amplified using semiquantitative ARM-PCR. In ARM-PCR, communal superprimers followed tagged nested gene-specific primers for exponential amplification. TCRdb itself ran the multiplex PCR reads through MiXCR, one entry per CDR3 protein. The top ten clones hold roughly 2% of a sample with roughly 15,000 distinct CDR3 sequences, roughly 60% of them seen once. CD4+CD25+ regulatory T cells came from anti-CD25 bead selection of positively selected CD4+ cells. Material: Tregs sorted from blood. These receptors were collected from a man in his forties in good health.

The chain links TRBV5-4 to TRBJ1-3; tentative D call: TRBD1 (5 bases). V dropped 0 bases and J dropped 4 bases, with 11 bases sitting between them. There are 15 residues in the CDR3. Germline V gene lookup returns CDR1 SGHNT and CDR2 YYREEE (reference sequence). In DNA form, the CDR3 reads TGTGCCAGCAGCTTGGCCGCAGGGCGCGGAAACACCATATATTTT. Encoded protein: CASSLAAGRGNTIYF. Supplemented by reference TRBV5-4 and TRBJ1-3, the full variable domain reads ETGVTQSPTHLIKTRGQQVTLRCSSQSGHNTVSWYQQALGQGPQFIFQYYREEENGRGNFPPRFSGLQFPNYSSELNVNALELDDSALYLCASSLAAGRGNTIYFGEGSWLTVV.

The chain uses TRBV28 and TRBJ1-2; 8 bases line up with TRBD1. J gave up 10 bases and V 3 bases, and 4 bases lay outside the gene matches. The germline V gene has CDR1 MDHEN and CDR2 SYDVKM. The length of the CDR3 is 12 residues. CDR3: CASSFARGHYTF. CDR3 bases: TGTGCCAGCAGTTTCGCCAGGGGGCACTACACCTTC.

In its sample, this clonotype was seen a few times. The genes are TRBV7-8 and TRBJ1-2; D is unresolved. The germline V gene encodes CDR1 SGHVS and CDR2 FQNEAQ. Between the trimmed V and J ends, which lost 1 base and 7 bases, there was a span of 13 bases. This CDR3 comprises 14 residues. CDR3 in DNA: TGTGCCAGCAGCTTAGAAAGGAGGGCAAGTGGCTACACCTTC. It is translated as CASSLERRASGYTF.

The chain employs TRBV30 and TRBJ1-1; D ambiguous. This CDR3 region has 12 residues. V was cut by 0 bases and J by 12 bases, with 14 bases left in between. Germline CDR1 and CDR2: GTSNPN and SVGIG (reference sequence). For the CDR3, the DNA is TGTGCCTGGAGTGTATTTTCCGAGGAGACTTTCTTT. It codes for CAWSVFSEETFF. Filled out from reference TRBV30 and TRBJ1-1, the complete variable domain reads SQTIHQWPATLVQPVGSPLSLECTVEGTSNPNLYWYRQAAGRGLQLLFYSVGIGQISSEVPQNLSASRPQDRQFILSSKKLLLSDSGFYLCAWSVFSEETFFGQGTRLTVV.

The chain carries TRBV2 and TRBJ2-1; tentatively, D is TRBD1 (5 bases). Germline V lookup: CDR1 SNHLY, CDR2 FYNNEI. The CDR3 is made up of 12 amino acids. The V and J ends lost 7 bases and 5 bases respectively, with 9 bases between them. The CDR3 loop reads CASKDNNNEQFF. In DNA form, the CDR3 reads TGTGCCAGCAAGGACAACAACAATGAGCAGTTCTTC. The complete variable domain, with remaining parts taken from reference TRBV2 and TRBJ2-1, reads EPEVTQTPSHQVTQMGQEVILRCVPISNHLYFYWYRQILGQKVEFLVSFYNNEISEKSEIFDDQFSVERPDGSNFTLKIRSTKLEDSAMYFCASKDNNNEQFFGPGTRLTVL.

In nucleotides, the CDR3 is TGCGCCAGCAGCCCTACGGTTTCGGTGGTCTCCTACGAGCAGTACTTC. This codes for CASSPTVSVVSYEQYF. This chain joins TRBV5-1 and TRBJ2-7, with D uncertain. Trimming stripped 4 bases from V and 0 bases from J, with 17 bases between. The CDR3 has 16 residues. Germline V CDR1 and CDR2: SGHRS, YFSETQ.

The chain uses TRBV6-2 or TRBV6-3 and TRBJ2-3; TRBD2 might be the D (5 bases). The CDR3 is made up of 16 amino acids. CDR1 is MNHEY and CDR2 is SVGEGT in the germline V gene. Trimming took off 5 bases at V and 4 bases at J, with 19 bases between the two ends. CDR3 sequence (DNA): TGTGCCAGCAGTCAGGACTCGCGAAGATTAGCAGATACGCAGTATTTT. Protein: CASSQDSRRLADTQYF.

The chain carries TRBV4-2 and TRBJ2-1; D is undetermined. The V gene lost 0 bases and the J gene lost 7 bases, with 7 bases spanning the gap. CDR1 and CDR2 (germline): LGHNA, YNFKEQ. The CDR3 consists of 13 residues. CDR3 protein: CASSQDDRNEQFF. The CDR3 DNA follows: TGTGCCAGCAGCCAAGATGACCGGAATGAGCAGTTCTTC.

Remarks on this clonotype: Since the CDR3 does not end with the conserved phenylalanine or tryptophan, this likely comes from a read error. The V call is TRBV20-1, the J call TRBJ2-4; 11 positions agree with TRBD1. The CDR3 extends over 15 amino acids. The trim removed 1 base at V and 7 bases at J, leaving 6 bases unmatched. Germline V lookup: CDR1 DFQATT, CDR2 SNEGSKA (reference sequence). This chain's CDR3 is CSARAGTGGGNIQYL. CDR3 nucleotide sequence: TGCAGTGCTAGAGCCGGGACAGGGGGAGGGAACATTCAGTACCTC.

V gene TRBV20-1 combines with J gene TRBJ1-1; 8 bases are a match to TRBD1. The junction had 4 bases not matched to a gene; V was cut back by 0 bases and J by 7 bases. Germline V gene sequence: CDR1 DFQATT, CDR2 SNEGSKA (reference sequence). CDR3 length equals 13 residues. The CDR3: CSARDLRGREAFF. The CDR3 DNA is TGCAGTGCTAGAGATCTCAGGGGGCGTGAAGCTTTCTTT.

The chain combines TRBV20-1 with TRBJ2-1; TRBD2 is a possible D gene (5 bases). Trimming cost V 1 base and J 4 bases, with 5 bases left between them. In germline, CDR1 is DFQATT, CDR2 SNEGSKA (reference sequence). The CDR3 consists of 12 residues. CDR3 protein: CSARGGYNEQFF. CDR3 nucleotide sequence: TGCAGTGCTAGAGGAGGGTACAATGAGCAGTTCTTC.

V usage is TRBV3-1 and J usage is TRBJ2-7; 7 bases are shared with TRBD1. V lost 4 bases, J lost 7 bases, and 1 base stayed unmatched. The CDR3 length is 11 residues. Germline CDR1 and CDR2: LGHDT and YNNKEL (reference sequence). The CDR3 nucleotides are TGTGCCAGCAGCCGCAGGGGGGAGCAGTACTTC. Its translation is CASSRRGEQYF.

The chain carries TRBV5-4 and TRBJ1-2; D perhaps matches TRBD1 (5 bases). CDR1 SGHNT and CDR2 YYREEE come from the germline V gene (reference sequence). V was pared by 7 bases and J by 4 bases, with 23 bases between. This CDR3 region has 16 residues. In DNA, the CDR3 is TGTGCCAGCGGACTAGGGGCCACAGAGGGGCTCTATGGCTACACCTTC. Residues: CASGLGATEGLYGYTF.

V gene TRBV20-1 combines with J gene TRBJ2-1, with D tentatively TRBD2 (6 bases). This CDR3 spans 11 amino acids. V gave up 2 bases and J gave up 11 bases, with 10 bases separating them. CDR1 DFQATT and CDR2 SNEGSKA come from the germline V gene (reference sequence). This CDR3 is CSARSGTQQFF. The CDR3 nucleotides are TGCAGTGCTAGATCCGGGACTCAGCAGTTCTTC.

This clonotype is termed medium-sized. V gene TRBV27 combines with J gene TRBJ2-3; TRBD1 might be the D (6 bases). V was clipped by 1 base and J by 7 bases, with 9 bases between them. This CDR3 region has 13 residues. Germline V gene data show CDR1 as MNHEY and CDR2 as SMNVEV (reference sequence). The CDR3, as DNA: TGTGCCAGCAGTTTATGGGGACAAAATACGCAGTATTTT. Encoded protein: CASSLWGQNTQYF.